This T cell receptor beta chain was profiled in a study of identical twins. The sample holds one count of this clonotype. Its antigen is unidentified. After template switching added a universal primer site, the resulting cDNA carried unique molecular identifiers. TCRdb recomputed calls from the 5' RACE reads with MiXCR, one row per CDR3 protein. The sample holds around 670,000 distinct CDR3 sequences, 6.1% seen once. General observations from the study: In cord blood, abundant beta clonotypes had fewer insertions; memory showed no trend. Partly confounded zero-insertion analyses could result from invariant MAIT and iNKT cells.

CDR3 length: 15 amino acids. Trimming took 6 bases from V and 7 from J; bases not matched to a gene: 7. The V gene is TRBV12-3 or TRBV12-4, the J gene TRBJ2-3, with TRBD2 identical over 13 bases. The sequence was obtained from a man between 18 and 35 years old in good health. The sample comprised naive T cells sorted from blood. CDR3 coding DNA: TGTGCCAGCAGCAGGACTAGCGGGAGTTCAAATACGCAGTATTTT. Amino acid sequence: CASSRTSGSSNTQYF.